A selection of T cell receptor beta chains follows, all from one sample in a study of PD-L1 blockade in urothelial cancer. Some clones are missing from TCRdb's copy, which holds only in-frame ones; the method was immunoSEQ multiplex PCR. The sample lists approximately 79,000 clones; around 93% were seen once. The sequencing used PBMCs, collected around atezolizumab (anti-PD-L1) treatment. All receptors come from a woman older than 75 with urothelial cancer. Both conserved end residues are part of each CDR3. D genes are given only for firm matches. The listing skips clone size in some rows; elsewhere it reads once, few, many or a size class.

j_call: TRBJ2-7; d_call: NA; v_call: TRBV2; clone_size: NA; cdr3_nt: TGTGCCAGCACGGGGGACAGATACTACGAGCAGTACTTC; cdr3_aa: CASTGDRYYEQYF
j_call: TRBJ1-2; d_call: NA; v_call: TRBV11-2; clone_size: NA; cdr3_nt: TGTGCCAGCAGCTTAGATTTAAGCTCTGGCTACACCTTC; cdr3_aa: CASSLDLSSGYTF
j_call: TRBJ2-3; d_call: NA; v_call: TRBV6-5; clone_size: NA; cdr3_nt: TGTGCCAGCAGCCACGACCTAGGCACAGATACGCAGTATTTT; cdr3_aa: CASSHDLGTDTQYF
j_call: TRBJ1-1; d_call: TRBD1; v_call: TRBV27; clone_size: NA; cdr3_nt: TGTGCCAGCAGTTACCAGGGGGGCCTGATCACTGAAGCTTTCTTT; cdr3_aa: CASSYQGGLITEAFF
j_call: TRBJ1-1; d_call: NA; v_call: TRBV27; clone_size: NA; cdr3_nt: TGTGCCAGCAGCTTACTGGAGGACACTGAAGCTTTCTTT; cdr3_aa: CASSLLEDTEAFF
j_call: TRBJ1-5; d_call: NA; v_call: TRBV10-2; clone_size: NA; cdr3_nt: TGCGCCAGCAGTGGGGCAACCCTTCCCTTGAAGCATTTT; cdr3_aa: CASSGATLPLKHF
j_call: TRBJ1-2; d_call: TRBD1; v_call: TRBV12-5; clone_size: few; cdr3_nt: TGTGCTAGTGGTTTGGGGGACAGGGGGCGCGGTGGCTACACCTTC; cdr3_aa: CASGLGDRGRGGYTF
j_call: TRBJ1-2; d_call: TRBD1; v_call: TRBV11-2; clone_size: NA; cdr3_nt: TGTGCCAGCAGCTTAGGGGGGACAGGGGAAAATGGCTACACCTTC; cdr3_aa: CASSLGGTGENGYTF
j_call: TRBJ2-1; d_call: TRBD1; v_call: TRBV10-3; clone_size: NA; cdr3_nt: TGTGCCACCTCCCCCGGGACAGGGGGCATTGATGAGCAGTTCTTC; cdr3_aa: CATSPGTGGIDEQFF
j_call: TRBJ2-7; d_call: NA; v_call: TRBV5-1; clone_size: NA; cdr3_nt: TGCGCCAGCACCGCAGACAGTACCTACGAGCAGTACTTC; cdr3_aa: CASTADSTYEQYF
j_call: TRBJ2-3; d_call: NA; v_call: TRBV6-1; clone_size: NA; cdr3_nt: TGTGCCAGCAGGGGGCAGACCAGCACAGATACGCAGTATTTT; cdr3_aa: CASRGQTSTDTQYF
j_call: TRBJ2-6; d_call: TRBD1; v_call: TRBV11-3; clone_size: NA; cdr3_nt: TGTGCCAGCAGCCCCGGACAGGGACGGGCTGGGGCCAACGTCCTGACTTTC; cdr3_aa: CASSPGQGRAGANVLTF
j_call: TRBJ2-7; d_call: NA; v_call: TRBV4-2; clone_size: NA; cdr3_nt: TGTGCCAGCAGCCAAGATCCCGGGGAGGCCTCCTACGAGCAGTACTTC; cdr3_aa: CASSQDPGEASYEQYF
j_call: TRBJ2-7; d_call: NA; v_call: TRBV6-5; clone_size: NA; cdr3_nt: TGTGCCAGCAGTCCGGCACAGGGCTTGGGCGAGCAGTACTTC; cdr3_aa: CASSPAQGLGEQYF
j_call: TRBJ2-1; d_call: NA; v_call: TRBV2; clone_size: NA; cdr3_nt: TGTGCCAGCAGTGAAGAGGCGGACTCCTACAATGAGCAGTTCTTC; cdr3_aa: CASSEEADSYNEQFF
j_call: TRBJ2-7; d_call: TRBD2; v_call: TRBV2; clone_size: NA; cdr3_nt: TGTGCCAGCAGGGGGAGCGGGAGTGGGAGCGAGCAGTACTTC; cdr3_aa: CASRGSGSGSEQYF
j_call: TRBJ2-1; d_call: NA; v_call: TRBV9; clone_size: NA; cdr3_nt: TGTGCCAGCAGCGTAGGTCCCGCTACCACCTACAATGAGCAGTTCTTC; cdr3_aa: CASSVGPATTYNEQFF
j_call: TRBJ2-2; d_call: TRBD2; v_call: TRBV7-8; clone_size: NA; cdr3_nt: TGTGCCAGCAGCTTAGCCCTACTAGCGGGAAACACCGGGGAGCTGTTTTTT; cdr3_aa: CASSLALLAGNTGELFF
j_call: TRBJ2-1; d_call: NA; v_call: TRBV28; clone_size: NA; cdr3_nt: TGTGCCAGCAGTTTGGCGGTTCGGTTCAATGAGCAGTTCTTC; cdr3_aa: CASSLAVRFNEQFF
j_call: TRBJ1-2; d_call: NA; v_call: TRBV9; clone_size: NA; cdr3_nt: TGTGCCAGCAGCGGGGAGGGGGGTATCTTTGGCTACACCTTC; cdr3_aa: CASSGEGGIFGYTF
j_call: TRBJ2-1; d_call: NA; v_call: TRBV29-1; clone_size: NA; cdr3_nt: TGCAGCGCTAGGAACAATGAGCAGTTCTTC; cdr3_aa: CSARNNEQFF
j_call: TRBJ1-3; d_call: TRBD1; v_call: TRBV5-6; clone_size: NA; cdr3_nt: TGTGCCAGCAGCTTGGTGGCAGGGGGACCCTCTGGAAACACCATATATTTT; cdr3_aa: CASSLVAGGPSGNTIYF
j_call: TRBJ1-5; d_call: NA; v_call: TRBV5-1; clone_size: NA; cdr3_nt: TGCGCCAGCAGCCCTGGGGGGGATCAGCCCCAGCATTTT; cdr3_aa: CASSPGGDQPQHF
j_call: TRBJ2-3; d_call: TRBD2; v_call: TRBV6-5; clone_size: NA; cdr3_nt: TGTGCCAGCAGCACTAGCGGTACGCAGTATTTT; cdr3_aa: CASSTSGTQYF
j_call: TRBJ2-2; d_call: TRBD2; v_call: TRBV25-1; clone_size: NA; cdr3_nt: TGTGCCAGCAGTGGAGGCGGGAGGGGCACCGGGGAGCTGTTTTTT; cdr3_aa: CASSGGGRGTGELFF
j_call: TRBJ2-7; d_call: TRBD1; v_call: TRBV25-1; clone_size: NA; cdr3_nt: TGTGCCAGCAGTACTTCCGGGACAGGGGGCCGGGAGCAGTACTTC; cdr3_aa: CASSTSGTGGREQYF
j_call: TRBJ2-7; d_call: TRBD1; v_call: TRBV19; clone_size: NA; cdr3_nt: TGTGCCAGTACCACAGGGGACGCCGGAACTGTCGAGCAGTACTTC; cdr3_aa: CASTTGDAGTVEQYF
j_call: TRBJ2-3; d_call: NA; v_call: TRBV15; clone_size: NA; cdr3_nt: TGTGCCACCAGCAGAGGGAGGAGTGATACGCAGTATTTT; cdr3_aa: CATSRGRSDTQYF
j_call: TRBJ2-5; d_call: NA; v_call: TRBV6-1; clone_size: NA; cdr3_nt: TGTGCCAGCAGTCAAGACAGGTCGGAGACCCAGTACTTC; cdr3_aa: CASSQDRSETQYF
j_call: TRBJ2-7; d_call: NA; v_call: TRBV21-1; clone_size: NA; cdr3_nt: TGTGCCAGCAGCAATATCCCCTCGTTCTTCGCGGGGTACGGATACGAGCAGTACTTC; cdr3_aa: CASSNIPSFFAGYGYEQYF
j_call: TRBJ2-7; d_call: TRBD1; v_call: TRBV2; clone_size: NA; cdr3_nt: TGTGCCAGCAGGGGGGACAGGGGCGAGACCTACGAGCAGTACTTC; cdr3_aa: CASRGDRGETYEQYF
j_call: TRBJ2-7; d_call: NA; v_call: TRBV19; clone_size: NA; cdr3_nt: TGTGCCACCTCCCGGGGGAGGCCCTCCTACGAGCAGTACTTC; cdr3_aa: CATSRGRPSYEQYF